One and the same sample provided the 32 T cell receptor beta chains below, sequenced in a study of blood T cell repertoires in COVID-19. The method was immunoSEQ multiplex PCR; TCRdb's version includes in-frame clones alone and lacks a portion of them. This table has 250,000 to 350,000 clones, approximately 90% appearing once. The sequenced material came from peripheral blood. All receptors derive from an older woman with acute or convalescent COVID-19.

The chain couples TRBV6-5 to TRBJ1-3, with D possibly matching TRBD1 (6 bases). From germline, CDR1 is MNHEY and CDR2 SVGAGI. CDR3 length equals 16 residues. V lost 2 bases, J lost 4 bases, and 15 bases lay in between. Here the CDR3 DNA reads TGTGCCAGCAGTTACGGGCCGACAGGTCCCGGAAACACCATATATTTT. Amino acid sequence: CASSYGPTGPGNTIYF.

The CDR3 DNA reads TGTGCCAGCAGTTATGGGTCAGGGGGCATCTACGAGCAGTACTTC. Its protein is CASSYGSGGIYEQYF. This chain joins TRBV6-2 or TRBV6-3 and TRBJ2-7; 8 nucleotides agree with TRBD1. J lost 3 bases, V lost 3 bases, and 7 bases had no gene match. This CDR3 contains 15 residues. The germline CDR1 and CDR2 sequences are MNHEY and SVGEGT.

This clone was counted a few times. Within the sample, other DNA sequences also encode this same CDR3. The chain couples TRBV15 to TRBJ1-1, with D maybe TRBD1 (6 bases). The V and J ends lost 0 bases and 4 bases respectively, with 9 bases between them. This CDR3 region has 14 residues. Germline V gives CDR1 LNHNV, CDR2 YYDKDF (reference sequence). The CDR3 spells CATSRDRGGTEAFF. The CDR3 nucleotides read TGTGCCACCAGCAGAGACAGGGGCGGCACTGAAGCTTTCTTT.

The table lists this clone with a count of one. CDR3 sequence reads: CASWRDRNSPLHF. CDR3 in DNA: TGTGCCAGCTGGAGGGACAGAAATTCACCCCTCCACTTT. The V gene is TRBV28, the J gene TRBJ1-6, with 7 nucleotides matching TRBD1. Trimming removed 8 bases from V and 7 bases from J; junction bases left unmatched: 5. The V gene's germline CDR1 is MDHEN and CDR2 SYDVKM. The CDR3 has 13 amino acids.

The chain joins TRBV4-3 to TRBJ2-1; D is unclear. Trimming cost V 0 bases and J 4 bases, with 4 bases left between them. Germline CDR1 and CDR2: LGHNA and YSLEER. The CDR3 sequence is 13 residues long. In DNA form, the CDR3 reads TGCGCCAGCAGCCAAGAACATTACAATGAGCAGTTCTTC. Translation gives CASSQEHYNEQFF.

V is TRBV19 and J is TRBJ2-1, with 10 bases aligning to TRBD2. The CDR3 is 15 amino acids. From germline, CDR1 is LNHDA and CDR2 SQIVND (reference sequence). The V and J ends lost 4 bases and 6 bases, in that order; junction bases with no gene match: 6. The CDR3 loop reads CASSSFRTSGNEQFF. CDR3 nucleotides: TGTGCCAGTAGTAGTTTCCGGACTAGCGGCAATGAGCAGTTCTTC.

V gene TRBV6-5 combines with J gene TRBJ2-7; 9 positions agree with TRBD1. Germline V lookup: CDR1 MNHEY, CDR2 SVGAGI. There are 14 residues in the CDR3. With 6 bases clipped from V and 4 bases from J, the junction kept 7 bases outside the gene matches. The CDR3 is CASSRGQGEYEQYF. In nucleotides, the CDR3 is TGTGCCAGCAGCCGGGGACAGGGAGAATACGAGCAGTACTTC.

The rearrangement joins TRBV27 to TRBJ1-1; tentatively, D is TRBD1 (5 bases). The V end was cut by 3 bases, the J end by 3 bases, with 11 bases between. CDR1 is MNHEY and CDR2 is SMNVEV in the germline V gene (reference sequence). This CDR3 has 14 amino acids. CDR3 coding DNA: TGTGCCAGCAGTTTGAACCCAGGGTACACTGAAGCTTTCTTT. Encoded protein: CASSLNPGYTEAFF.

The rearrangement joins TRBV19 to TRBJ2-1; maybe TRBD2 (6 bases). Trimming removed 6 bases from V and 4 bases from J, with 7 bases in between. The CDR3 covers 12 residues. CDR1 and CDR2 from the germline V gene are LNHDA and SQIVND (reference sequence). The chain's CDR3 is CASRAGYNEQFF. DNA for the CDR3: TGTGCCAGTAGGGCGGGGTACAATGAGCAGTTCTTC.

V usage is TRBV5-5 and J usage is TRBJ2-1; 10 bases map to TRBD2. The CDR3 runs 17 residues. Germline values: CDR1 SGHKS, CDR2 YYEKEE (reference sequence). V lost 3 bases, J lost 7 bases, and 13 bases stayed unmatched. CDR3 protein: CASSSKPLAGKANEQFF. The CDR3, as DNA: TGTGCCAGCAGCTCGAAACCACTAGCGGGGAAGGCGAATGAGCAGTTCTTC.

The chain joins TRBV7-9 to TRBJ1-5, with 7 bases identical to TRBD1. CDR3 size: 13 residues. Per the germline V gene, CDR1 is SEHNR and CDR2 is FQNEAQ (reference sequence). V lost 5 bases to trimming and J lost 7 bases; unmatched junction nucleotides: 5. CDR3 amino acids: CASSRQGSQPQHF. The DNA for the CDR3 is TGTGCCAGCAGCAGACAGGGTTCCCAGCCCCAGCATTTT.

This clone was detected once. V is TRBV5-1 and J is TRBJ1-2; D gene uncertain. The CDR3 is made up of 13 amino acids. Germline loops: CDR1 SGHRS, CDR2 YFSETQ. V was clipped by 2 bases and J by 0 bases, with 5 bases between them. The CDR3 DNA reads TGCGCCAGCAGCTTCCCCTCTAACTATGGCTACACCTTC. Protein: CASSFPSNYGYTF.

This chain connects TRBV30 to TRBJ2-3; TRBD2 aligns across 8 bases. CDR1 GTSNPN and CDR2 SVGIG come from the germline V gene (reference sequence). V dropped 4 bases and J dropped 4; count of bases not matched to a gene: 10. The CDR3 has 15 residues. Here the CDR3 reads CAWTGGTRHPDTQYF. CDR3 coding DNA: TGTGCCTGGACCGGGGGGACTAGACACCCAGATACGCAGTATTTT. The full variable domain, with the rest looked up from reference TRBV30 and TRBJ2-3, is SQTIHQWPATLVQPVGSPLSLECTVEGTSNPNLYWYRQAAGRGLQLLFYSVGIGQISSEVPQNLSASRPQDRQFILSSKKLLLSDSGFYLCAWTGGTRHPDTQYFGPGTRLTVL.

V usage is TRBV9 and J usage is TRBJ1-2; possible D gene TRBD1, 5 bases. There are 17 residues in the CDR3. Trimming took off 4 bases at V and 1 base at J, with 20 bases between the two ends. Germline CDR1 is SGDLS and CDR2 is YYNGEE. The CDR3 loop is CASSTGLATPFNYGYTF. The DNA for the CDR3 is TGTGCCAGCAGCACGGGACTAGCCACCCCTTTTAACTATGGCTACACCTTC.

The J gene is TRBJ1-1, the V gene TRBV2; 7 bases align to TRBD1. Trimming cost V 8 bases and J 4 bases; bases outside gene matches: 7. The CDR3 sequence is 13 residues long. The germline V gene encodes CDR1 SNHLY and CDR2 FYNNEI. CDR3 residues: CASGSGGSTEAFF. The CDR3 nucleotides are TGTGCCAGCGGATCAGGGGGTAGCACTGAAGCTTTCTTT.

The rearrangement joins TRBV10-3 to TRBJ2-7, with 7 bases fitting TRBD2. The CDR3 contains 14 residues. V gave up 5 bases and J gave up 0 bases; unmatched junction bases: 4. CDR1 and CDR2 from the germline V gene are ENHRY and SYGVKD. The CDR3 DNA reads TGTGCCATCAGTTTGGGCGGGAGCTCCTACGAGCAGTACTTC. This codes for CAISLGGSSYEQYF.

The chain recombines TRBV5-5 with TRBJ1-1, with TRBD1 matching 7 bases. Germline V gene lookup returns CDR1 SGHKS and CDR2 YYEKEE (reference sequence). V gave up 1 base and J gave up 1 base; unmatched junction bases: 4. This CDR3 has 15 amino acids. DNA of the CDR3: TGTGCCAGCAGCTTGTACAGGGGAACGAACACTGAAGCTTTCTTT. Amino acids: CASSLYRGTNTEAFF.

V usage is TRBV6-2 or TRBV6-3 and J usage is TRBJ1-1; a possible D gene is TRBD1 (5 bases). Germline V gene sequence: CDR1 MNHEY, CDR2 SVGEGT. V lost 2 bases and J lost 1, with 8 bases in between. CDR3 size: 14 residues. The CDR3 bases are TGTGCCAGCAGTTACCTTACAGGGAACACTGAAGCTTTCTTT. Translated: CASSYLTGNTEAFF.

The rearrangement links TRBV10-3 to TRBJ2-7; D call uncertain. V lost 0 bases and J 2 bases, leaving 14 bases between the germline ends. The length of the CDR3 is 16 residues. Germline V gene sequence: CDR1 ENHRY, CDR2 SYGVKD. Written as DNA, the CDR3 is TGTGCCATCAGTGAGTCAGTTGGGCTTTCGACCTACGAGCAGTACTTC. Translation gives CAISESVGLSTYEQYF.

V and J are TRBV5-6 and TRBJ2-5, with TRBD1 matching 8 bases. CDR3 size: 15 residues. V shed 1 base and J 5 bases; nucleotides not matched to a gene: 7. CDR1 is SGHDT, CDR2 YYEEEE, per germline. The CDR3 reads CASSLRGTGGETQYF. DNA of the CDR3: TGTGCCAGCAGCTTGCGTGGGACAGGTGGGGAGACCCAGTACTTC.

The V and J genes are TRBV7-9 and TRBJ2-2; TRBD2 is a possible D gene (5 bases). The CDR3 sequence is 16 residues long. V lost 4 bases and J lost 3, with 15 bases in between. The germline CDR1 and CDR2 sequences are SEHNR and FQNEAQ (reference sequence). CDR3 DNA sequence: TGTGCCAGCAGCTCTCGGACTGGGAAATACACCGGGGAGCTGTTTTTT. This translates into CASSSRTGKYTGELFF.

This clone is a singleton in its sample. In DNA, the CDR3 is TGTGCCAGCACCTCTACCCGGCTAGCGGGAGGCCAATATCGAGAGCAGTACTTC. It is translated as CASTSTRLAGGQYREQYF. The V gene is TRBV27, the J gene TRBJ2-7, with 11 bases matching TRBD2. The junction had 21 bases not matched to a gene; V was cut back by 7 bases and J by 7 bases. In germline, CDR1 is MNHEY, CDR2 SMNVEV (reference sequence). The CDR3 sequence is 18 residues long.

This clone was picked up one time. The chain links TRBV11-3 to TRBJ2-2; tentative D call: TRBD2 (6 bases). V was cut by 0 bases and J by 3 bases, with 23 bases left in between. There are 20 residues in the CDR3. In germline, CDR1 is SGHNT, CDR2 YENEEA. The CDR3 DNA follows: TGTGCCAGCAGCTTAGATTTGCCCTTTTTCGGGAGTGGGGACACCGGGGAGCTGTTTTTT. It yields the protein CASSLDLPFFGSGDTGELFF.

The chain links TRBV9 to TRBJ1-5; maybe TRBD1 (5 bases). The V and J ends lost 0 bases and 0 bases respectively, with 7 bases between them. CDR3 length: 15 amino acids. CDR1 is SGDLS and CDR2 is YYNGEE in the germline V gene. The CDR3 DNA sequence: TGTGCCAGCAGCGTAGAGGGGAATAGCAATCAGCCCCAGCATTTT. Protein: CASSVEGNSNQPQHF.

The chain uses TRBV3-1 (or the pseudogene TRBV3-2) and TRBJ2-3; 7 nucleotides line up with TRBD2. The CDR3 is 18 amino acids. V lost 3 bases, J lost 4 bases, and 16 bases stayed unmatched. CDR1 is LGHDT and CDR2 is YNNKEL in the germline V gene (reference sequence). Here the CDR3 reads CASSQAPLQRGGADTQYF. The CDR3 DNA sequence: TGTGCCAGCAGCCAGGCCCCCTTGCAGCGGGGAGGAGCAGATACGCAGTATTTT.

The V call is TRBV2, the J call TRBJ1-6; D is possibly TRBD1 (5 bases). Germline V lookup: CDR1 SNHLY, CDR2 FYNNEI. V was pared by 3 bases and J by 6 bases, with 21 bases between. This CDR3 region has 18 residues. The CDR3 loop is CASSDLDRDIRGNSPLHF. In nucleotides, the CDR3 is TGTGCCAGCAGTGACCTGGATAGGGATATTAGGGGTAATTCACCCCTCCACTTT.

The chain employs TRBV7-9 and TRBJ2-3; 12 positions agree with TRBD2. J lost 2 bases, V lost 5 bases, and 5 bases had no gene match. Germline V CDR1 and CDR2: SEHNR, FQNEAQ (reference sequence). The CDR3 extends over 16 amino acids. The CDR3 region is CASSPGTSGFTDTQYF. The CDR3 bases are TGTGCCAGCAGCCCCGGGACTAGCGGGTTCACAGATACGCAGTATTTT.

The gene calls are TRBV15 and TRBJ1-5, with 7 bases lining up with TRBD1. The CDR3 extends over 14 amino acids. The ends lost 5 bases at V and 4 bases at J; junction bases unmatched: 5. Germline values: CDR1 LNHNV, CDR2 YYDKDF (reference sequence). DNA of the CDR3: TGTGCCACCAGCGGAAGACAGGGAAATCAGCCCCAGCATTTT. It is translated as CATSGRQGNQPQHF. The whole variable domain, remainder taken from reference TRBV15 and TRBJ1-5, is DAMVIQNPRYQVTQFGKPVTLSCSQTLNHNVMYWYQQKSSQAPKLLFHYYDKDFNNEADTPDNFQSRRPNTSFCFLDIRSPGLGDTAMYLCATSGRQGNQPQHFGDGTRLSIL.

This sequence joins TRBV10-2 and TRBJ1-6; weak D call: TRBD1 (6 bases). The CDR3 loop spans 14 amino acids. Deletions cut 8 bases from V and 6 bases from J, with 14 bases between. Germline CDR1 WSHSY, CDR2 SAAADI. The CDR3 loop is CASVGGPGNSPLHF. In DNA form, the CDR3 reads TGCGCCAGCGTAGGGGGACCTGGTAATTCACCCCTCCACTTT.

The rearrangement uses TRBV11-2 and TRBJ1-2; 7 nucleotides match TRBD1. V was clipped by 0 bases and J by 2 bases; unmatched bases: 6. Germline CDR1 reads SGHAT; CDR2 reads FQNNGV. This CDR3 is built from 16 residues. The CDR3 DNA reads as TGTGCCAGCAGCTTAGACTTTGACAGGGAGAACTATGGCTACACCTTC. Translated, it gives CASSLDFDRENYGYTF. Based on the CDR3 plus reference TRBV11-2 and TRBJ1-2, the full variable domain is EAGVAQSPRYKIIEKRQSVAFWCNPISGHATLYWYQQILGQGPKLLIQFQNNGVVDDSQLPKDRFSAERLKGVDSTLKIQPAKLEDSAVYLCASSLDFDRENYGYTFGSGTRLTVV.

This chain connects TRBV11-3 to TRBJ1-3; a possible D gene is TRBD1 (5 bases). V was trimmed by 5 bases and J by 0 bases, leaving 11 bases between them. The CDR3 sequence is 15 residues long. In germline, CDR1 is SGHNT, CDR2 YENEEA. CDR3 residues: CASSRGGSSGNTIYF. The CDR3 coding sequence is TGTGCCAGCAGCCGGGGGGGTAGCTCTGGAAACACCATATATTTT.

The V gene is TRBV2, the J gene TRBJ2-3; TRBD2 aligns across 8 bases. The CDR3 extends over 15 amino acids. The germline gives CDR1 SNHLY, CDR2 FYNNEI. The junction had 9 bases not matched to a gene; V was cut back by 6 bases and J by 4 bases. CDR3 loop: CASRGDSGVSDTQYF. The DNA for the CDR3 is TGTGCCAGCAGGGGGGATAGCGGGGTCTCAGATACGCAGTATTTT.